Each of the 21 T cell receptor beta chains below was sequenced from the same sample in a study of OX40 agonist ivuxolimab in advanced cancers. Libraries were made using the immunoSEQ multiplex PCR assay. TCRdb took this table from immuneACCESS and kept in-frame rearrangements with V and J called. Such tables lack part of the clones; where checked against another copy, unresolved V genes explain under half of the gap, and the rest is unexplained. The sample table contains some 21,000 clones; only one count was recorded for 75% to 85% of them. Clones ranked in the top ten supply about 50% of the sample. The sequencing here drew on CD4+ or CD8+ T cells sorted from blood, taken in a trial of the OX40 agonist ivuxolimab. The receptors stem from an adult with an advanced solid tumor such as melanoma, head and neck, liver or kidney cancer.

The V call is TRBV5-1, the J call TRBJ1-2; a possible D gene is TRBD1 (5 bases). Trimming left V 4 bases short and J 4 bases short, with 23 bases between. This CDR3 has 17 residues. Germline loops: CDR1 SGHRS, CDR2 YFSETQ. The CDR3 bases are TGCGCCAGCAGCCCCCCTTGGGTCGGGGCCGAGTTCTATGGCTACACCTTC. Its translation is CASSPPWVGAEFYGYTF.

The chain uses TRBV29-1 and TRBJ2-1, with D possibly TRBD1 on 6 matching bases. The CDR3 consists of 16 residues. V lost 7 bases to trimming and J lost 0 bases, with 19 bases between them. The germline CDR1 and CDR2 sequences are SQVTM and ANQGSEA. Here the CDR3 DNA reads TGCAGCGGCCTTAACCTCCAGGGGTACTCCTACAATGAGCAGTTCTTC. Translation: CSGLNLQGYSYNEQFF.

This clone was observed a handful of times. The CDR3 sequence: CASSLAGKNTEAFF. CDR3 DNA sequence: TGCGCCAGCAGCTTAGCGGGTAAGAACACTGAAGCTTTCTTT. The rearrangement links TRBV5-1 to TRBJ1-1; D ambiguous. The CDR3 covers 14 residues. The germline V gene has CDR1 SGHRS and CDR2 YFSETQ. The germline V and J ends were trimmed by 2 bases and 1 base, with 9 bases remaining between them. The whole variable domain, remainder taken from reference TRBV5-1 and TRBJ1-1, is KAGVTQTPRYLIKTRGQQVTLSCSPISGHRSVSWYQQTPGQGLQFLFEYFSETQRNKGNFPGRFSGRQFSNSRSEMNVSTLELGDSALYLCASSLAGKNTEAFFGQGTRLTVV.

V gene TRBV30 combines with J gene TRBJ2-7; D may be TRBD1 (5 bases). This CDR3 spans 13 amino acids. Trimming took off 0 bases at V and 2 bases at J, with 8 bases between the two ends. CDR1 is GTSNPN and CDR2 is SVGIG in the germline V gene (reference sequence). The CDR3 DNA reads TGTGCCTGGAGTGTATCAGGGACCTACGAGCAGTACTTC. It encodes CAWSVSGTYEQYF.

The chain recombines TRBV9 with TRBJ1-5, with TRBD1 matching 12 bases. From germline, CDR1 is SGDLS and CDR2 YYNGEE. CDR3 length: 20 amino acids. Germline trimming cut 4 bases from V and 3 bases from J; bases unmatched to any gene: 17. The CDR3: CASSFQGTGGAGGYNQPQHF. The CDR3 DNA sequence: TGTGCCAGCAGCTTCCAGGGGACAGGGGGCGCAGGGGGGTACAATCAGCCCCAGCATTTT.

The rearrangement uses TRBV14 and TRBJ1-1; no definite D call. Germline V gene sequence: CDR1 SGHDN, CDR2 FVKESK. There are 14 residues in the CDR3. The ends were cut back, 0 bases at V and 6 bases at J, with 11 bases in the middle. CDR3: CASSQEAGSPEAFF. CDR3 in DNA: TGTGCCAGCAGCCAAGAAGCAGGTTCCCCTGAAGCTTTCTTT.

V gene TRBV13 combines with J gene TRBJ1-1; a weak D match, TRBD1 (6 bases). V was shortened by 4 bases and J by 0 bases, with 18 bases between the two germline ends. The germline V gene encodes CDR1 PRHDT and CDR2 FYEKMQ (reference sequence). The CDR3 length is 17 residues. The chain's CDR3 is CASSSFRLTGMNTEAFF. DNA for the CDR3: TGTGCCAGCAGCTCGTTCCGTCTGACAGGTATGAACACTGAAGCTTTCTTT.

V usage is TRBV7-8 and J usage is TRBJ1-5; D not certain. The CDR3 sequence is 12 residues long. V was clipped by 1 base and J by 5 bases, with 3 bases between them. Germline loops: CDR1 SGHVS, CDR2 FQNEAQ. The CDR3 protein is CASSLDDQPQHF. DNA for the CDR3: TGTGCCAGCAGCTTAGACGATCAGCCCCAGCATTTT.

The chain employs TRBV6-5 and TRBJ2-2; D possibly uses TRBD1 or TRBD2 (5 bases each). The germline V gene has CDR1 MNHEY and CDR2 SVGAGI. V was pared by 5 bases and J by 5 bases, with 12 bases between. This CDR3 spans 14 amino acids. The CDR3 region is CASSRDPGTGELFF. The CDR3 DNA follows: TGTGCCAGCAGTAGGGACCCAGGGACCGGGGAGCTGTTTTTT.

V and J are TRBV9 and TRBJ2-6, with TRBD1 matching over 9 bases. Per germline, CDR1 SGDLS and CDR2 YYNGEE. V shed 3 bases and J 2 bases; nucleotides not matched to a gene: 0. The CDR3 runs 15 residues. The CDR3 DNA follows: TGTGCCAGCAGCGGACAGGGGGCTGGGGCCAACGTCCTGACTTTC. Its translation is CASSGQGAGANVLTF.

The V and J genes are TRBV4-2 and TRBJ2-1, with 8 bases aligning to TRBD2. The germline CDR1 and CDR2 sequences are LGHNA and YNFKEQ. The CDR3 has 16 residues. After removal of 0 bases from V and 4 bases from J, the junction contained 5 bases not matched to a gene. In nucleotides, the CDR3 is TGTGCCAGCAGCCAAGACTCCAGCGGGGGATACAATGAGCAGTTCTTC. Amino acids: CASSQDSSGGYNEQFF.

The chain joins TRBV10-1 to TRBJ2-7; D not certain. The V end was cut by 3 bases, the J end by 7 bases, with 13 bases between. The CDR3 has 13 amino acids. Germline assignment: CDR1 WNHNN and CDR2 SYGVQD (reference sequence). This chain's CDR3 is CASSEARSEEQYF. Here the CDR3 DNA reads TGCGCCAGCAGTGAAGCCCGGTCCGAGGAGCAGTACTTC.

This clone showed up just a few times. V usage is TRBV4-1 and J usage is TRBJ2-5; 8 nucleotides match TRBD2. The length of the CDR3 is 14 residues. Germline values: CDR1 MGHRA, CDR2 YSYEKL. V dropped 5 bases and J dropped 4; count of bases not matched to a gene: 6. The CDR3 reads CASSAPGTRETQYF. In nucleotides, the CDR3 is TGCGCCAGCAGCGCTCCCGGGACTAGAGAGACCCAGTACTTC.

J is TRBJ2-2 and V is TRBV27, with 8 bases fitting TRBD1. J lost 7 bases, V lost 5 bases, and 6 bases had no gene match. This CDR3 is built from 14 residues. In germline, CDR1 is MNHEY, CDR2 SMNVEV (reference sequence). The CDR3 DNA follows: TGTGCCAGCAGTAGACAGGGGCAAGGCGGGGAGCTGTTTTTT. Translated: CASSRQGQGGELFF.

This clone was found a few times. Because the CDR3's place on the DNA is in doubt, the DNA is left out and the CDR3 is given as listed by TCRdb. The CDR3 spells CASSFLAGESNQPQHF. V and J are TRBV28 and TRBJ1-5. Termini included, the CDR3 measures 16 amino acids. CDR1 MDHEN and CDR2 SYDVKM come from the germline V gene.

The V call is TRBV6-6, the J call TRBJ2-3, with 10 bases that match TRBD1. The CDR3 totals 16 residues. Germline values: CDR1 MNHNY, CDR2 SVGAGI (reference sequence). Losses at the gene ends were 2 bases for V and 5 bases for J; bases not matched to a gene: 7. The CDR3 nucleotides are TGTGCCAGCAGTTACGCTGAGGACAGGGGGAAAGATACGCAGTATTTT. This translates into CASSYAEDRGKDTQYF.

This chain links TRBV19 with TRBJ2-1; the D gene is possibly TRBD2 (6 bases). Germline values: CDR1 LNHDA, CDR2 SQIVND (reference sequence). Trimming shortened V by 3 bases and J by 5 bases, and 8 bases separated the two germline ends. The CDR3 totals 13 residues. The CDR3 DNA is TGTGCCAGTAGTATGTCGGGGGACAATGAGCAGTTCTTC. Protein sequence: CASSMSGDNEQFF.

The V call is TRBV27, the J call TRBJ2-7; 8 nucleotides line up with TRBD1. Germline V gene sequence: CDR1 MNHEY, CDR2 SMNVEV (reference sequence). Trimming took 10 bases from V and 4 from J; bases not matched to a gene: 9. CDR3 length: 13 amino acids. The CDR3 bases are TGTGCCACAGGCCAGGGGGCGCGGTACGAGCAGTACTTC. Its translation is CATGQGARYEQYF.

This chain links TRBV4-2 with TRBJ1-3; 7 bases align to TRBD1. This CDR3 region has 19 residues. Germline-derived CDR1 and CDR2 are LGHNA and YNFKEQ. After removal of 2 bases from V and 4 bases from J, the junction contained 17 bases not matched to a gene. The CDR3 region has the DNA TGTGCCAGCAGCCAATTTGTTCAGGGGGAGAGATACGGGGGAAACACCATATATTTT. Its protein is CASSQFVQGERYGGNTIYF.

The chain combines TRBV7-6 with TRBJ1-1; D may be TRBD1 (5 bases). Germline CDR1 reads SGHVS; CDR2 reads FNYEAQ. The CDR3 runs to 15 residues. Trimming pared 5 bases from V and 4 bases from J, leaving 17 bases between. CDR3 amino acids: CASSPNGDGGTEAFF. In DNA form, the CDR3 reads TGTGCCAGCAGCCCAAACGGGGACGGTGGCACTGAAGCTTTCTTT.

The rearrangement links TRBV10-3 to TRBJ1-1; D not certain. The CDR3 length is 13 residues. V was pared by 0 bases and J by 11 bases, with 13 bases between. The germline CDR1 and CDR2 sequences are ENHRY and SYGVKD. CDR3 in DNA: TGTGCCATCAGTGAGTCGTCAGGCCCTGGTGCTTTCTTT. Translation: CAISESSGPGAFF.